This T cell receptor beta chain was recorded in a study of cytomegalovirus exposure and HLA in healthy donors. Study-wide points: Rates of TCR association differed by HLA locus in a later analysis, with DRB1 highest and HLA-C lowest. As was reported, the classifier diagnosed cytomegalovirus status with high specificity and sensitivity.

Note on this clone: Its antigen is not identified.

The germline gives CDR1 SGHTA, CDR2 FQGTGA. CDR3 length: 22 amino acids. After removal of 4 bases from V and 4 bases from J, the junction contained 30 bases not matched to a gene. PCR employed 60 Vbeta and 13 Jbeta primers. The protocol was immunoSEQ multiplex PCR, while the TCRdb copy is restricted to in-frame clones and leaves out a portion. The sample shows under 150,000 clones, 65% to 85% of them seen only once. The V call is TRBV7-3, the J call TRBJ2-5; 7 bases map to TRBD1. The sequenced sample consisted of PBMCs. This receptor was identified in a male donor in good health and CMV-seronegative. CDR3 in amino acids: CASSSSIKKIKNDRAKGETQYF. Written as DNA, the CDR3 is TGTGCCAGCAGCTCCTCAATAAAAAAAATCAAAAATGACAGGGCGAAAGGAGAGACCCAGTACTTC.